The sequence of this TCR beta chain was determined in a study of monozygotic twins with inflammatory bowel disease (dated by TCRdb to the late 2010s). Some background on the complete study: The complete study included around 30 monozygotic twin pairs: 19 IBD-discordant Danish pairs and nine German pairs, of which four were IBD-concordant and five were IBD-discordant. Each individual had, on average, about 151 000 unique TCRalpha sequences and 181 000 unique TCRbeta sequences available for analysis. The search for disease-associated traits relied mainly on comparing IBD patients with their genetically identical healthy co-twins within discordant pairs.

Overall results and qualifications from the work: Because patients received different immunosuppressive treatments, the repertoires may have picked up extra background noise and variability between individuals. TCRbeta repertoire diversity, by inverse Simpson index, was decreased in IBD patients compared with their healthy co-twins. Compared with healthy twins, IBD patients had fewer clonotypes in common with other individuals, a difference most pronounced in patients showing signs of disease activity. Concordant and discordant twins showed no difference in repertoire similarity, possibly because of limited statistical power. The results gave no support for a single strong signal or clonotype linked to IBD. The analysis was unable to tell apart different T cell subtypes.

Library method: 5' RACE. Preparation of each TCR library used roughly 3.5 ug of total RNA. For each sample, cDNA synthesis with SMARTScribe reverse transcriptase was split into eight separate reactions. During cDNA synthesis, template switching introduced unique molecular identifiers that contained a 6-nucleotide sample barcode. Amplification of TCRalpha and TCRbeta cDNA involved two nested PCRs of 16 and 9 cycles, and each PCR was followed by bead purification. Before amplification, the cDNA was treated with uracil DNA-glycosylase and purified using the QIAquick PCR purification kit. In the second PCR, Illumina TruSeq-compatible adapters and sample-specific barcodes were added. TapeStation and Qubit were used to check library quality and concentration, and around 5.2 ng of each library went into the pool. Sequencing of pooled libraries was carried out on an Illumina HiSeq2500 single-index Rapid Run using 2 x 100 bp reads and custom sequencing primers. Processing in the source paper ran as follows. MiGEC version 1.2.6 was used for UMI-based consensus assembly, which corrected PCR and sequencing errors. V(D)J alignment, clonotype assembly and CDR3 extraction were performed with MiXCR version 2.1.1. Normalisation of gene usage, clonotype sharing and MAIT/NKT TCR abundance was achieved by analysing the top 1000, 10 000 and 20 000 clonotypes per sample. Diversity was computed as the inverse Simpson index with the vegan R package after downsampling to 27 000 UMIs. Statistical testing used paired Mann-Whitney U tests on the discordant twin pairs and applied Benjamini-Hochberg correction for multiple testing. With the reads reprocessed by TCRdb, a single entry stands for each CDR3 protein sequence and no DNA is reported. It is TCRdb's table, rather than the study itself, that gives the V and J calls and clone size. The record for this sample contains nearly 45,000 distinct CDR3 sequences. The top ten constitute more than 4.5% of the sample.

As to this clonotype: The target of this receptor is not known.

A roughly 2.5 ml peripheral blood sample was drawn into PAXgene tubes per donor and stored at -80°C. Total RNA was isolated from whole blood with the PAXgene blood miRNA kit on an automated QIAcube, without T cell sorting. Peripheral blood from monozygotic twin pairs concordant or discordant for inflammatory bowel disease was subjected to deep TCRalpha and TCRbeta repertoire profiling with unique molecular barcoding. Smoking habits were recorded for all twin pairs, with individuals classified as current, former or never smokers. The origin of this receptor is a human donor with ulcerative colitis or Crohn's disease, or a healthy co-twin of an affected twin (not recorded which). The sample taken for sequencing was blood.

CDR3 region: CASSPPGTSPDTQYF. The chain joins TRBV5-6 to TRBJ2-3; the D call of TRBD1 rests on TCRdb alone, since no DNA is present to check it. In the germline V gene, CDR1 corresponds to SGHDT and CDR2 to YYEEEE. Spanning cysteine to phenylalanine, the CDR3 consists of 15 amino acids. This entry has no DNA.